This T cell receptor beta chain was sequenced during a study of blood T cell repertoires in COVID-19. Overall study context: From T cells, B-cell-depleted T cells, or PBMCs came the material, which was cDNA or gDNA.

Germline lookup yields CDR1 MDHEN and CDR2 SYDVKM. Germline trimming cut 6 bases from V and 2 bases from J; bases unmatched to any gene: 4. This CDR3 has 13 residues. Some clones are missing from TCRdb's copy, which holds only in-frame ones; the method was immunoSEQ multiplex PCR. The sample has 150,000 to 200,000 clones; around 90% are singletons. The source material was peripheral blood. The chain links TRBV28 to TRBJ2-7; 7 bases fit TRBD1. This sequence originates from a man aged 50-59 years with acute or convalescent COVID-19. The CDR3 sequence is CASRTGTAYEQYF. CDR3 DNA sequence: TGTGCCAGCAGAACTGGGACAGCCTACGAGCAGTACTTC.